A single sample is the source of the 5 T cell receptor beta chains below, sequenced in a study of Ad26.COV2.S vaccination and SARS-CoV-2 variants. Here immunoSEQ multiplex PCR was the method, and the copy in TCRdb shows in-frame clones only, minus some. The profile shows roughly 700,000 clones, around 92% of them singletons. Treatment noted: 15 to 20 received Ad26.COV2.S at low or high dose, single or two shots; 5 received placebo; per-sample allocation not given. The samples date from day 63 after the first vaccine or placebo injection. Here the sequenced sample was peripheral blood, taken in a trial of Ad26.COV2.S vaccine versus placebo. The receptors were gathered from a person between 18 and 60 years old who received the Ad26.COV2.S COVID-19 vaccine or a placebo.

This clone was seen a single time. The CDR3 DNA sequence: TGTGCCAGTACCCACCGGGACAGGGCCTACGAGCAGTACTTC. Translating gives CASTHRDRAYEQYF. The chain recombines TRBV19 with TRBJ2-7; 9 positions agree with TRBD1. Trimming took 7 bases from V and 2 from J; bases not matched to a gene: 6. The CDR3 consists of 14 residues. Per the germline V gene, CDR1 is LNHDA and CDR2 is SQIVND (reference sequence).

In DNA form, the CDR3 reads TGTGCCAGCAGATTAGGGGGGGTTAGCACAGATACGCAGTATTTT. Translation gives CASRLGGVSTDTQYF. This chain joins TRBV27 and TRBJ2-3, with TRBD2 as a possible D gene (7 bases). The CDR3 is 15 amino acids. Deletions cut 6 bases from V and 0 bases from J, with 13 bases between. CDR1 MNHEY and CDR2 SMNVEV come from the germline V gene (reference sequence).

This clone was recorded once. The chain couples TRBV7-2 to TRBJ2-1; 10 bases line up with TRBD2. CDR3 size: 15 residues. Germline V gives CDR1 SGHTA, CDR2 FQGNSA. The junction had 10 bases not matched to a gene; V was cut back by 5 bases and J by 9 bases. This chain's CDR3 is CASSGLAAKGGEQFF. The CDR3 DNA sequence: TGTGCCAGCAGCGGACTAGCGGCCAAGGGGGGTGAGCAGTTCTTC.

This chain connects TRBV29-1 to TRBJ2-1, with unresolved D. From germline, CDR1 is SQVTM and CDR2 ANQGSEA. The V end lost 4 bases, the J end lost 7 bases, and 5 bases lay between the germline ends. The CDR3 is made up of 10 amino acids. Written as DNA, the CDR3 is TGCAGCGTTGTTGTAAATGAGCAGTTCTTC. This codes for CSVVVNEQFF.

The gene calls are TRBV5-1 and TRBJ2-3; 8 bases match TRBD2. Germline CDR1 reads SGHRS; CDR2 reads YFSETQ. The CDR3 consists of 14 residues. With V trimmed by 3 bases and J by 1 base, 1 base remained unmatched. The CDR3 protein is CASSSGLGTDTQYF. DNA of the CDR3: TGCGCCAGCAGCTCGGGACTAGGCACAGATACGCAGTATTTT.